The 14 T cell receptor beta chains in this list originate from one sample, sequenced in a study of multiple sclerosis patients with progressive multifocal leukoencephalopathy. Sequencing used immunoSEQ multiplex PCR; TCRdb keeps in-frame clones, though not all of them. The profile shows over 25,000 clones, roughly 86% of them singletons. Time point given: five to six months of natalizumab therapy. The sample consisted of PBMCs, taken from a patient treated with natalizumab. All receptors come from a human donor with multiple sclerosis.

V and J are TRBV28 and TRBJ1-2; D possibly corresponds to TRBD1 (5 bases). The CDR3 is made up of 13 amino acids. The ends were cut back, 3 bases at V and 4 bases at J, with 9 bases in the middle. Germline V gene lookup returns CDR1 MDHEN and CDR2 SYDVKM. This CDR3 reads CASSFDRAYGYTF. The CDR3 DNA reads as TGTGCCAGCAGTTTCGACAGAGCCTATGGCTACACCTTC.

V gene TRBV11-2 combines with J gene TRBJ2-3; TRBD2 agrees at 7 bases. J was trimmed by 4 bases and V by 3 bases; bases with no gene match: 7. CDR3 length equals 15 residues. Looked up from germline, CDR1 is SGHAT and CDR2 is FQNNGV. CDR3 in amino acids: CASSFGGRAPDTQYF. The CDR3 DNA reads TGTGCCAGCAGCTTTGGGGGGAGGGCCCCAGATACGCAGTATTTT.

This sequence joins TRBV4-1 and TRBJ2-5; TRBD1 matches 11 bases. V shed 3 bases, J shed 4 bases, and the junction held 1 base outside the gene matches. This CDR3 is built from 14 residues. CDR1 and CDR2 (germline): MGHRA, YSYEKL. Here the CDR3 reads CASSQGQGGETQYF. The DNA for the CDR3 is TGCGCCAGCAGCCAGGGACAGGGGGGAGAGACCCAGTACTTC.

Points on this clone: Germline is not matched at one junction end, which may reflect a read error. The chain uses TRBV4-2 and TRBJ2-3; no firm D call. The CDR3 totals 13 residues. Germline lookup yields CDR1 LGHNA and CDR2 YNFKEQ. CDR3 amino acids: CASSQAGTYTQYF. The CDR3 DNA reads TGTGCCAGCAGCCAAGCCGGCACATATACGCAGTATTTT.

This clone was seen more than once but under ten times. The chain has TRBV6-1 and TRBJ2-3; D possibly corresponds to TRBD2 (5 bases). Trimming pared 4 bases from V and 4 bases from J, leaving 9 bases between. Germline values: CDR1 MNHNS, CDR2 SASEGT. This CDR3 comprises 13 residues. The CDR3 loop is CASSVGNADTQYF. The CDR3 DNA reads TGTGCCAGCAGTGTCGGGAATGCAGATACGCAGTATTTT.

This chain uses TRBV19 with TRBJ2-3; 13 positions match TRBD2. Germline V gives CDR1 LNHDA, CDR2 SQIVND (reference sequence). The CDR3 sequence is 18 residues long. Trimming took 4 bases from V and 2 from J; bases not matched to a gene: 9. CDR3 in amino acids: CASSKLLGLAGDTDTQYF. CDR3 DNA sequence: TGTGCCAGTAGTAAACTCCTCGGACTAGCGGGAGACACAGATACGCAGTATTTT.

The chain joins TRBV28 to TRBJ1-6; D not resolved. The germline V gene has CDR1 MDHEN and CDR2 SYDVKM. The CDR3 length is 13 residues. V was pared by 7 bases and J by 5 bases, with 9 bases between. The CDR3 region has the DNA TGTGCCAGCAAACCACAGCATAATTCACCCCTCCACTTT. Translated: CASKPQHNSPLHF.

This rearrangement joins TRBV5-1 to TRBJ1-2; D gene ambiguous. This CDR3 spans 16 amino acids. In germline, CDR1 is SGHRS, CDR2 YFSETQ. Trimming took off 2 bases at V and 2 bases at J, with 16 bases between the two ends. CDR3 coding DNA: TGCGCCAGCAGCTTATGGGGAGTACAGACCAACTATGGCTACACCTTC. Translating it yields CASSLWGVQTNYGYTF.

The gene calls are TRBV19 and TRBJ1-2; D gene unclear. The CDR3 is made up of 14 amino acids. Per the germline V gene, CDR1 is LNHDA and CDR2 is SQIVND (reference sequence). The V and J ends lost 2 bases and 6 bases respectively, with 13 bases between them. The CDR3, as DNA: TGTGCCAGTAGTATAAGCGGGCTTAGGGATGGCTACACCTTC. Translated: CASSISGLRDGYTF.

The gene calls are TRBV19 and TRBJ2-7, with 9 bases that match TRBD2. Germline V lookup: CDR1 LNHDA, CDR2 SQIVND (reference sequence). The length of the CDR3 is 13 residues. V lost 6 bases and J lost 4; bases outside the gene matches: 4. CDR3 nucleotides: TGTGCCAGTAGCCGGACTAGCGAGTACGAGCAGTACTTC. Translation: CASSRTSEYEQYF.

V and J are TRBV11-3 and TRBJ2-1, with D tentatively TRBD1 (6 bases). Trimming shortened V by 5 bases and J by 6 bases, and 17 bases separated the two germline ends. The CDR3 is 15 residues long. Germline lookup yields CDR1 SGHNT and CDR2 YENEEA. CDR3 sequence reads: CASSLGTSDLNEQFF. The DNA for the CDR3 is TGTGCCAGCAGCCTCGGGACATCGGATCTCAATGAGCAGTTCTTC.

The CDR3 nucleotides read TGTGCCAGCAGTTTTCCGCCCTGGAGCTTCACAGGGAATGGCTACACCTTC. Protein: CASSFPPWSFTGNGYTF. The chain links TRBV28 to TRBJ1-2; possible D gene TRBD1, 6 bases. V was pared by 3 bases and J by 6 bases, with 23 bases between. The germline CDR1 and CDR2 sequences are MDHEN and SYDVKM. The CDR3 is 17 amino acids.

This sequence joins TRBV28 and TRBJ1-2; TRBD1 agrees at 8 bases. This CDR3 is built from 17 residues. Germline V gene data show CDR1 as MDHEN and CDR2 as SYDVKM. Trimming at V came to 2 bases and at J to 4 bases, leaving 12 bases not matched to a gene. DNA for the CDR3: TGTGCCAGCAGTTTAGGGAGGGGTGTCGACAGGGGCTATGGCTACACCTTC. This gives the protein CASSLGRGVDRGYGYTF.

The chain has TRBV18 and TRBJ2-1, with 9 nucleotides matching TRBD1. Germline V lookup: CDR1 KGHSH, CDR2 LQKENI. V shed 4 bases and J 7 bases; nucleotides not matched to a gene: 14. There are 17 residues in the CDR3. The CDR3 spells CASSLGTGTGKRNEQFF. DNA of the CDR3: TGTGCCAGCTCACTTGGAACCGGGACAGGGAAGCGTAATGAGCAGTTCTTC.